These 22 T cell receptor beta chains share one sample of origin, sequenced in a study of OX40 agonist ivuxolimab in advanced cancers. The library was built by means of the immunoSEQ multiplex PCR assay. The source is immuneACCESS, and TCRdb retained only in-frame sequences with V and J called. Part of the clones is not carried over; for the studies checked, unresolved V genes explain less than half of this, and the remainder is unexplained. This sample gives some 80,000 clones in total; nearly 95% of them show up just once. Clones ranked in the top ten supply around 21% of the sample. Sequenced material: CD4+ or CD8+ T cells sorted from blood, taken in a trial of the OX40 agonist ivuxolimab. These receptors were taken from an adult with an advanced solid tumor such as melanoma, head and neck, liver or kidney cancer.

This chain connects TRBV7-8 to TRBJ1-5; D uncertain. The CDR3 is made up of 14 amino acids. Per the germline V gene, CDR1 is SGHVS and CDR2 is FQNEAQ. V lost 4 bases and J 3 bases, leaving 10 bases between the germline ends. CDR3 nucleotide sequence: TGTGCCAGCAGCTCCCGGACCCCCAATCAGCCCCAGCATTTT. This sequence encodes CASSSRTPNQPQHF.

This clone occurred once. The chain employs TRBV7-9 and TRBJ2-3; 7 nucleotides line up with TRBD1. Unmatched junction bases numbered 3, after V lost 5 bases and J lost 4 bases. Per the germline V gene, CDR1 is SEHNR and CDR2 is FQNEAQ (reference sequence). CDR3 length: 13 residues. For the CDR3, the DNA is TGTGCCAGCAGCCCAGGGGGTGCAGATACGCAGTATTTT. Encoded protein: CASSPGGADTQYF.

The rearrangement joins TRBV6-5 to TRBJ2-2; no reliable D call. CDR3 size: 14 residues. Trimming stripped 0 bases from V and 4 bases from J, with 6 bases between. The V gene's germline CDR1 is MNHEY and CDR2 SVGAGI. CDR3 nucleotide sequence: TGTGCCAGCAGTTACTCTGTCGCCACCGGGGAGCTGTTTTTT. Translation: CASSYSVATGELFF.

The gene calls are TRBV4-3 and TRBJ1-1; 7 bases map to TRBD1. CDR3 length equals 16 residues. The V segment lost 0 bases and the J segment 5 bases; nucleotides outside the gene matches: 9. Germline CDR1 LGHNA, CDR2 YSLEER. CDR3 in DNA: TGCGCCAGCAGCCAAGACCCAGACAGGGTTGAAACTGAAGCTTTCTTT. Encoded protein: CASSQDPDRVETEAFF.

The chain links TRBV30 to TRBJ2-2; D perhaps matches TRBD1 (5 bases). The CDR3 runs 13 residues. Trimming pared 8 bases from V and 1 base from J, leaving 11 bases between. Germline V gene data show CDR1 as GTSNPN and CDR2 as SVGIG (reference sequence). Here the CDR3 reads CALGQGNTGELFF. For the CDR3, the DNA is TGTGCCCTGGGGCAGGGGAACACCGGGGAGCTGTTTTTT.

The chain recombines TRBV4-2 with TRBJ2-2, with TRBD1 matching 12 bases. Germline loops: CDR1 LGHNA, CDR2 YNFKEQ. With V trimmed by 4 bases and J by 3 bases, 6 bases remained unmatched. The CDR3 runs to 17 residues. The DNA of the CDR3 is TGTGCCAGCAGCCCCATCGGGGACAGGGGGCACACCGGGGAGCTGTTTTTT. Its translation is CASSPIGDRGHTGELFF.

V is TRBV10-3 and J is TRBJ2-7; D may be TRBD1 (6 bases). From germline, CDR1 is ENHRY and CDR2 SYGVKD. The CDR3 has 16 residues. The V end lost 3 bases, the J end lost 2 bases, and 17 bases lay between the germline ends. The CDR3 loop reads CAISEAFGQSAYEQYF. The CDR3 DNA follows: TGTGCCATCAGTGAAGCGTTCGGACAGTCGGCCTACGAGCAGTACTTC.

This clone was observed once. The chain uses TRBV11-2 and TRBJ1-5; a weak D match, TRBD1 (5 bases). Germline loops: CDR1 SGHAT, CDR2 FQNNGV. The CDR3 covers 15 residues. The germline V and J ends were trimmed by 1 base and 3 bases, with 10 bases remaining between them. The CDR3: CASSLVRGPNQPQHF. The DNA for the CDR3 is TGTGCCAGCAGCTTAGTACGGGGCCCCAATCAGCCCCAGCATTTT.

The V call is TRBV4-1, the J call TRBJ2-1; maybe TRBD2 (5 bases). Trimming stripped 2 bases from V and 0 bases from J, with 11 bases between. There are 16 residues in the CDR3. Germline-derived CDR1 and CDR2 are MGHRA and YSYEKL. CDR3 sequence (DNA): TGCGCCAGCAGCCAACCAGCGGTTAGCTCCTACAATGAGCAGTTCTTC. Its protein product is CASSQPAVSSYNEQFF.

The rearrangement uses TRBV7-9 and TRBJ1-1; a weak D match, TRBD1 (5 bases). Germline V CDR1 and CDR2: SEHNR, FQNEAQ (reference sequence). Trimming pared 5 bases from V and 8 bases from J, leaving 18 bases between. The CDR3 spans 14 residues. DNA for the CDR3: TGTGCCAGCAGCCCGAGGGACCGACCGGCGGAAGCTTTCTTT. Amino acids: CASSPRDRPAEAFF.

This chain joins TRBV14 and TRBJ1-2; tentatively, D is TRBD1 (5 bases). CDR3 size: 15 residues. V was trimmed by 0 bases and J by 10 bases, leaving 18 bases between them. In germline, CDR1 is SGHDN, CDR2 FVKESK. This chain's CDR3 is CASSQDRVPGTDYTF. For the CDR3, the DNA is TGTGCCAGCAGCCAAGATCGGGTGCCAGGGACCGACTACACCTTC.

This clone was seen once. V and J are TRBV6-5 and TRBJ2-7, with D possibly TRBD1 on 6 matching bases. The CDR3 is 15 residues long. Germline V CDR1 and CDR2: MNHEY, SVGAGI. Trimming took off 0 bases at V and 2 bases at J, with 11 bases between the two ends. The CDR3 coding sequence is TGTGCCAGCAGTTACTCGAGGACAGACCCCTACGAGCAGTACTTC. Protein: CASSYSRTDPYEQYF.

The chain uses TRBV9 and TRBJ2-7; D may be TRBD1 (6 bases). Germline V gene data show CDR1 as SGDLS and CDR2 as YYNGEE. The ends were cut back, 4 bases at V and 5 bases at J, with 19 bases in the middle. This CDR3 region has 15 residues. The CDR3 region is CASSRLDTGSDEQYF. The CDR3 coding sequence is TGTGCCAGCAGCAGATTAGATACAGGGTCGGACGAGCAGTACTTC. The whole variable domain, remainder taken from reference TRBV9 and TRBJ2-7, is DSGVTQTPKHLITATGQRVTLRCSPRSGDLSVYWYQQSLDQGLQFLIQYYNGEERAKGNILERFSAQQFPDLHSELNLSSLELGDSALYFCASSRLDTGSDEQYFGPGTRLTVT.

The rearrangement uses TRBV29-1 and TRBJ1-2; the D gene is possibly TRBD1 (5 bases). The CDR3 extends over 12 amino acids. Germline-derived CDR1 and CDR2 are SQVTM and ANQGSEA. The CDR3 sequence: CSCWDVTYGYTF. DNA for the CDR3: TGCAGTTGTTGGGACGTGACCTATGGCTACACCTTC.

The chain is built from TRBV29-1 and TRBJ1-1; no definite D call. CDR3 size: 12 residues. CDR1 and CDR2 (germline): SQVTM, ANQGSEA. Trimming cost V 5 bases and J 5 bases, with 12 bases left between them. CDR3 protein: CSVSGGWTEAFF. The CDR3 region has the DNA TGCAGCGTTTCCGGTGGCTGGACTGAAGCTTTCTTT.

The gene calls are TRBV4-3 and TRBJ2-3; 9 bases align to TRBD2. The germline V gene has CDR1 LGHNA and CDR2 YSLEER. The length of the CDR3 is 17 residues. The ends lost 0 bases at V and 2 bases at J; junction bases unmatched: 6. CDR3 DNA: TGCGCCAGCAGCCAAGACCGGCTAGCGGGATTCACAGATACGCAGTATTTT. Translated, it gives CASSQDRLAGFTDTQYF.

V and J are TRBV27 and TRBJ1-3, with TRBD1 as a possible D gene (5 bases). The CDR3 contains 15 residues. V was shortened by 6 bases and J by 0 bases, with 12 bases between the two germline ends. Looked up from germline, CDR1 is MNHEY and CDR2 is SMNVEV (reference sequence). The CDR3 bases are TGTGCCAGCAGACTTGACAGTAACTCTGGAAACACCATATATTTT. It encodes CASRLDSNSGNTIYF.

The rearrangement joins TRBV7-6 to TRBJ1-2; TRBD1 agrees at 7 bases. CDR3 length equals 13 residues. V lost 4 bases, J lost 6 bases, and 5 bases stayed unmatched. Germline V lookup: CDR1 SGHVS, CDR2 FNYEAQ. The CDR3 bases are TGTGCCAGCAGCTCCGGGACAGAGGATGGCTACACCTTC. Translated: CASSSGTEDGYTF.

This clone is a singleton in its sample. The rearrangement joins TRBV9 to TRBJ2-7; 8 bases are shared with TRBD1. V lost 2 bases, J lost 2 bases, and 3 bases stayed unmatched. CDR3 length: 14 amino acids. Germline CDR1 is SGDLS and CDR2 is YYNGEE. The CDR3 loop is CASSVGTGAYEQYF. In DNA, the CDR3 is TGTGCCAGCAGCGTCGGGACAGGAGCCTACGAGCAGTACTTC. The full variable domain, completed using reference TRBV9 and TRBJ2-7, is DSGVTQTPKHLITATGQRVTLRCSPRSGDLSVYWYQQSLDQGLQFLIQYYNGEERAKGNILERFSAQQFPDLHSELNLSSLELGDSALYFCASSVGTGAYEQYFGPGTRLTVT.

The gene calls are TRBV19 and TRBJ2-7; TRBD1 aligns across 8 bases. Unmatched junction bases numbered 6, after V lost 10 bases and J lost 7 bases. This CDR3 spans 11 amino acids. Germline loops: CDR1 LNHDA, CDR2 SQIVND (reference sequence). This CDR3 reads CATRTGREQYF. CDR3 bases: TGTGCCACCCGGACAGGGAGAGAGCAGTACTTC.

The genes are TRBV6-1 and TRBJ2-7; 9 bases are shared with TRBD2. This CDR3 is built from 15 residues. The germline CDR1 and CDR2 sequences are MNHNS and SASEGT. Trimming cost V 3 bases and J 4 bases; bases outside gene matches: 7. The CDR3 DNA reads TGTGCCAGCAGTGAGTGGCGGGAGGGGGGTTACGAGCAGTACTTC. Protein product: CASSEWREGGYEQYF.

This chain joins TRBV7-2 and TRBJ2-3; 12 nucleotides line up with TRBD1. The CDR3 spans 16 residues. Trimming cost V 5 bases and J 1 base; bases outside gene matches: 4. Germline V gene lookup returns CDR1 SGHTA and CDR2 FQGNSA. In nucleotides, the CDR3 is TGTGCCAGCAGCACCCGGGACAGGGGGCGCACAGATACGCAGTATTTT. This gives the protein CASSTRDRGRTDTQYF.